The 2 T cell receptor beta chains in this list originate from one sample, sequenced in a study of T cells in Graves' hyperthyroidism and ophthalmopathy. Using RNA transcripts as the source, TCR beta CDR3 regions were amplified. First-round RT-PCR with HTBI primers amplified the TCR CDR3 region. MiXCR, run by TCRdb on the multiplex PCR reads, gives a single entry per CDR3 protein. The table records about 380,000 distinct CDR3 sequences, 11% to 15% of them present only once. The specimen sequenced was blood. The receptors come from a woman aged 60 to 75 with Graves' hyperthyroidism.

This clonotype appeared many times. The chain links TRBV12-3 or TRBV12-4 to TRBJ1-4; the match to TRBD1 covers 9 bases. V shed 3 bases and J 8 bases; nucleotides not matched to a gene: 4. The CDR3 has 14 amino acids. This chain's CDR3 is CASSFGTGKEKLFF. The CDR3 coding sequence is TGTGCCAGCAGTTTTGGGACAGGGAAAGAAAAACTGTTTTTT.

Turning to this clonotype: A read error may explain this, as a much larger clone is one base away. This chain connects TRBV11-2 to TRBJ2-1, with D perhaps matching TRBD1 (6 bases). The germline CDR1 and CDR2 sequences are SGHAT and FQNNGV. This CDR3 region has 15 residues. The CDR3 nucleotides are TGCGCCAGCAGCCAAGATGGGTCCAGGGGTTACGAGCAGTTCTTC. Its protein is CASSQDGSRGYEQFF.